The next 10 T cell receptor beta chains were all read from a single sample in a study of T-cell memory formation after mild COVID-19. Using its own MiXCR run on the 5' RACE reads, TCRdb lists one record per CDR3 protein. The data contain fewer than 650,000 distinct CDR3 sequences, 15% to 20% of them seen just once; the ten biggest clones take up about 8.6%. The specimen was PBMCs or a T cell subset sorted from them (not recorded which). These receptors all stem from an adult woman who had mild COVID-19 (a few samples of this study predate the infection). Cell type and time point are not known.

This clonotype was seen a few times. The chain recombines TRBV5-4 with TRBJ2-7; possible D gene TRBD1, 6 bases. The CDR3 extends over 16 amino acids. The V end lost 9 bases, the J end lost 1 base, and 23 bases lay between the germline ends. CDR1 and CDR2 from the germline V gene are SGHNT and YYREEE (reference sequence). CDR3 nucleotides: TGTGCCACTGCGGACAGCGTCTTCCCCGGTTCCTACGAGCAGTACTTC. Residues: CATADSVFPGSYEQYF.

This clonotype was detected many times. This chain connects TRBV7-2 to TRBJ2-1; 7 positions match TRBD2. The germline gives CDR1 SGHTA, CDR2 FQGNSA. The CDR3 loop spans 15 amino acids. The J segment lost 9 bases and the V segment lost 0 bases, leaving 8 bases of the junction unmatched. CDR3: CASSLALAGVAEQFF. The DNA of the CDR3 is TGTGCCAGCAGCTTAGCGTTGGCGGGGGTTGCTGAGCAGTTCTTC.

The CDR3 spells CASKTGTETYEQYF. In DNA form, the CDR3 reads TGTGCCAGCAAGACCGGGACAGAGACCTACGAGCAGTACTTC. V is TRBV6-5 and J is TRBJ2-7; 7 bases are a match to TRBD1. Trimming took 7 bases from V and 2 from J; bases not matched to a gene: 8. The CDR3 has 14 amino acids. Germline V gives CDR1 MNHEY, CDR2 SVGAGI.

The chain employs TRBV5-6 and TRBJ2-7, with D perhaps TRBD1 or TRBD2 (5 bases each). Germline V lookup: CDR1 SGHDT, CDR2 YYEEEE. Trimming left V 0 bases short and J 7 bases short, with 23 bases between. The CDR3 sequence is 17 residues long. CDR3 nucleotides: TGTGCCAGCAGCTTGGCGGGGCGTTGGACACGGTCCGTGGAGCAGTACTTC. Translation gives CASSLAGRWTRSVEQYF.

V usage is TRBV3-1 and J usage is TRBJ1-1; 8 bases match TRBD1. Germline V gene data show CDR1 as LGHDT and CDR2 as YNNKEL (reference sequence). This CDR3 spans 15 amino acids. The junction had 10 bases not matched to a gene; V was cut back by 6 bases and J by 4 bases. This CDR3 is CASSFLTGGSTEAFF. CDR3 DNA: TGTGCCAGCAGTTTTTTAACAGGGGGAAGCACTGAAGCTTTCTTT.

The rearrangement uses TRBV6-2 or TRBV6-3 and TRBJ2-1; possible D gene TRBD2, 6 bases. In germline, CDR1 is MNHEY, CDR2 SVGEGT. V dropped 0 bases and J dropped 7 bases, with 13 bases sitting between them. CDR3 length equals 15 residues. The chain's CDR3 is CASSYSVMGGNEQFF. Written as DNA, the CDR3 is TGTGCCAGCAGTTACTCTGTAATGGGGGGTAATGAGCAGTTCTTC.

This clonotype was counted at least ten times. The J gene is TRBJ1-6, the V gene TRBV18; possible D gene TRBD1, 6 bases. The CDR3 is 14 amino acids. Germline V gives CDR1 KGHSH, CDR2 LQKENI. With 3 bases removed from V and 7 bases from J, the gap between germline ends came to 10 bases. The CDR3 loop is CASSPDRKNSPLHF. The DNA for the CDR3 is TGTGCCAGCTCACCCGACAGGAAGAATTCACCCCTCCACTTT.

Only a few counts were recorded for this clonotype. The chain is built from TRBV25-1 and TRBJ2-7; the D is unclear. This CDR3 comprises 13 residues. CDR1 and CDR2 (germline): MGHDK, SYGVNS. Trimming removed 1 base at V and 7 bases at J, with 11 bases between. In DNA form, the CDR3 reads TGTGCCAGCAGTGAATTTCCGGTCGGTGAGCAGTACTTC. It codes for CASSEFPVGEQYF.

The chain employs TRBV7-2 and TRBJ2-1; tentative D call: TRBD2 (6 bases). V was shortened by 0 bases and J by 7 bases, with 22 bases between the two germline ends. The CDR3 length is 18 residues. Germline-derived CDR1 and CDR2 are SGHTA and FQGNSA. CDR3 amino acids: CASSLAWVAGLPLNEQFF. The CDR3 nucleotides read TGTGCCAGCAGCTTAGCGTGGGTTGCGGGACTCCCCCTTAATGAGCAGTTCTTC.

In this sample, this clonotype turned up a few times. The chain carries TRBV5-1 and TRBJ2-1; 8 nucleotides agree with TRBD1. The CDR3 is 15 residues long. Germline CDR1 is SGHRS and CDR2 is YFSETQ. Trimming at V came to 2 bases and at J to 4 bases, leaving 5 bases not matched to a gene. The CDR3 loop reads CASSFQTGVYNEQFF. DNA for the CDR3: TGCGCCAGCAGCTTCCAGACAGGGGTGTACAATGAGCAGTTCTTC.